These 29 T cell receptor beta chains came from one sample sequenced in a study of shared clonotypes between healthy human individuals. The table came from immunoSEQ multiplex PCR; TCRdb's copy has only in-frame clones and leaves some out. The repertoire holds 650,000 to 800,000 clones, with about 92% as singletons. CD45RO negativity and positive selection for CCR7 defined naive CD8 cells, a population that excluded terminally differentiated effector memory CD45RA+ cells. What was sequenced was naive CD8+ T cells sorted from blood. Receptors were obtained from a man aged 25 to 40 in good health.

V gene TRBV19 combines with J gene TRBJ2-7, with 12 bases identical to TRBD2. CDR1 LNHDA and CDR2 SQIVND come from the germline V gene (reference sequence). The CDR3 has 15 amino acids. The V segment lost 7 bases and the J segment 3 bases; nucleotides outside the gene matches: 7. CDR3 sequence: CASTQTSGSFYEQYF. Here the CDR3 DNA reads TGTGCCAGTACCCAGACTAGCGGGAGTTTCTACGAGCAGTACTTC.

The chain joins TRBV7-7 to TRBJ2-4; D tentatively fits TRBD1 or TRBD2 (5 bases each). The CDR3 totals 13 residues. Germline values: CDR1 SSHAT, CDR2 FNYEAQ (reference sequence). Between the trimmed V and J ends, which lost 5 bases and 9 bases, there was a span of 14 bases. CDR3 amino acids: CASSPERGSIQYF. The CDR3 nucleotides are TGTGCCAGCAGCCCTGAGAGGGGTTCCATTCAGTACTTC.

The chain uses TRBV29-1 and TRBJ2-7; 10 nucleotides align to TRBD2. Per germline, CDR1 SQVTM and CDR2 ANQGSEA. V dropped 5 bases and J dropped 7; count of bases not matched to a gene: 11. The CDR3 consists of 14 residues. CDR3 amino acids: CSVRASGGPEEQYF. As DNA, the CDR3 is TGCAGCGTTAGAGCTAGCGGGGGACCTGAAGAGCAGTACTTC.

The V call is TRBV28, the J call TRBJ2-5; D perhaps matches TRBD1 (5 bases). CDR1 and CDR2 from the germline V gene are MDHEN and SYDVKM. V was shortened by 7 bases and J by 5 bases, with 20 bases between the two germline ends. The CDR3 runs 15 residues. This CDR3 is CASKDSARARETQYF. The CDR3 bases are TGTGCCAGCAAGGATTCGGCCAGGGCCAGGGAGACCCAGTACTTC.

The V and J genes are TRBV28 and TRBJ1-2; D is undetermined. CDR3 length equals 15 residues. V lost 5 bases and J lost 4, with 17 bases in between. CDR1 and CDR2 from the germline V gene are MDHEN and SYDVKM. As DNA, the CDR3 is TGTGCCAGCAGTACCCCCCGAAGCGGGCGCTATGGCTACACCTTC. It specifies CASSTPRSGRYGYTF.

The chain carries TRBV29-1 and TRBJ2-7; 9 bases agree with TRBD1. The CDR3 totals 13 residues. Trimming removed 8 bases from V and 0 bases from J; junction bases left unmatched: 5. Germline V lookup: CDR1 SQVTM, CDR2 ANQGSEA. CDR3: CSIVTGGSYEQYF. DNA of the CDR3: TGCAGCATAGTGACAGGGGGCTCCTACGAGCAGTACTTC.

The chain uses TRBV27 and TRBJ1-2, with D maybe TRBD1 (5 bases). Germline V gene data show CDR1 as MNHEY and CDR2 as SMNVEV (reference sequence). V dropped 3 bases and J dropped 4 bases, with 15 bases sitting between them. There are 15 residues in the CDR3. CDR3 sequence: CASSLGVGRPYGYTF. The CDR3 DNA reads TGTGCCAGCAGTTTGGGGGTGGGCAGACCCTATGGCTACACCTTC.

The chain uses TRBV11-2 and TRBJ1-2; D is perhaps TRBD1 (5 bases). CDR3 length: 15 residues. V lost 1 base to trimming and J lost 4 bases, with 13 bases between them. Germline values: CDR1 SGHAT, CDR2 FQNNGV. The CDR3 here is CASSLVTGTVYGYTF. DNA of the CDR3: TGTGCCAGCAGCTTAGTAACCGGGACGGTCTATGGCTACACCTTC.

V usage is TRBV4-3 and J usage is TRBJ1-2; a weak D match, TRBD1 (6 bases). Trimming left V 0 bases short and J 6 bases short, with 14 bases between. The CDR3 totals 15 residues. Germline CDR1 reads LGHNA; CDR2 reads YSLEER. CDR3 nucleotide sequence: TGCGCCAGCAGCCAAGATATCGGGACAAAGGATGGCTACACCTTC. Its protein is CASSQDIGTKDGYTF.

The CDR3: CSASGTPNEQFF. The CDR3 region has the DNA TGCAGCGCCTCCGGGACGCCCAATGAGCAGTTCTTC. The chain links TRBV29-1 to TRBJ2-1; D tentatively reads TRBD1 or TRBD2 (5 bases each). Germline CDR1 reads SQVTM; CDR2 reads ANQGSEA. The CDR3 is 12 amino acids. Trimming pared 7 bases from V and 6 bases from J, leaving 13 bases between.

The chain is built from TRBV7-6 and TRBJ2-1, with TRBD2 matching over 7 bases. Trimming took 2 bases from V and 4 from J; bases not matched to a gene: 11. From germline, CDR1 is SGHVS and CDR2 FNYEAQ. The CDR3 is 17 residues long. CDR3: CASSLYLPGLTYNEQFF. The CDR3 nucleotides are TGTGCCAGCAGCTTATACCTACCGGGACTAACTTACAATGAGCAGTTCTTC.

The chain has TRBV7-9 and TRBJ2-5, with no clear D. CDR3 length: 16 residues. Trimming removed 5 bases from V and 1 base from J, with 17 bases in between. The germline V gene has CDR1 SEHNR and CDR2 FQNEAQ (reference sequence). CDR3 DNA sequence: TGTGCCAGCAGCCCCGCAAGGAGCGAATCCCAAGAGACCCAGTACTTC. Its translation is CASSPARSESQETQYF.

The chain has TRBV9 and TRBJ2-7, with 12 bases matching TRBD2. Per germline, CDR1 SGDLS and CDR2 YYNGEE. The trim removed 3 bases at V and 0 bases at J, leaving 1 base unmatched. CDR3 length: 15 residues. The CDR3 loop is CASSETSGSSYEQYF. As DNA, the CDR3 is TGTGCCAGCAGCGAGACTAGCGGGAGCTCCTACGAGCAGTACTTC.

On this clone itself: The junction departs from the called germline gene at one end, perhaps through a read error. V is TRBV27 and J is TRBJ2-1; TRBD1 agrees at 7 bases. This CDR3 is built from 13 residues. Germline loops: CDR1 MNHEY, CDR2 SMNVEV (reference sequence). The CDR3 reads CANSRQGHNEQFF. CDR3 bases: TGTGCCAACAGTCGACAGGGACACAATGAGCAGTTCTTC.

J is TRBJ2-2 and V is TRBV28, with 11 nucleotides matching TRBD2. The V and J ends lost 6 bases and 6 bases, in that order; junction bases with no gene match: 9. The CDR3 has 16 residues. The V gene's germline CDR1 is MDHEN and CDR2 SYDVKM. The CDR3 here is CASSHIAGGPSGELFF. Here the CDR3 DNA reads TGTGCCAGCAGCCATATAGCGGGAGGGCCGTCCGGGGAGCTGTTTTTT.

This clone was detected once. The chain has TRBV7-6 and TRBJ2-5; 8 nucleotides align to TRBD1. With V trimmed by 1 base and J by 2 bases, 6 bases remained unmatched. Germline-derived CDR1 and CDR2 are SGHVS and FNYEAQ. CDR3 length: 16 amino acids. Here the CDR3 DNA reads TGTGCCAGCAGCTTAGTACAGGGGGTGAGGCAAGAGACCCAGTACTTC. It encodes CASSLVQGVRQETQYF.

The V and J genes are TRBV7-9 and TRBJ2-1; perhaps D is TRBD1 or TRBD2 (7 bases each). This CDR3 is built from 16 residues. Trimming left V 5 bases short and J 0 bases short, with 14 bases between. Germline V gene lookup returns CDR1 SEHNR and CDR2 FQNEAQ (reference sequence). The CDR3, as DNA: TGTGCCAGCAGCCCTCCAGGGGGGGACTCCTACAATGAGCAGTTCTTC. The encoded protein is CASSPPGGDSYNEQFF.

The chain carries TRBV28 and TRBJ2-1; D call uncertain. The germline V gene has CDR1 MDHEN and CDR2 SYDVKM. The CDR3 has 14 amino acids. Trimming stripped 3 bases from V and 6 bases from J, with 12 bases between. The CDR3 DNA reads as TGTGCCAGCAGTTTCTCCGACCGTAGCAATGAGCAGTTCTTC. Residues: CASSFSDRSNEQFF. Drawing the rest from reference TRBV28 and TRBJ2-1, the complete variable domain is DVKVTQSSRYLVKRTGEKVFLECVQDMDHENMFWYRQDPGLGLRLIYFSYDVKMKEKGDIPEGYSVSREKKERFSLILESASTNQTSMYLCASSFSDRSNEQFFGPGTRLTVL.

The chain employs TRBV28 and TRBJ2-1, with D possibly TRBD2 on 6 matching bases. This CDR3 spans 15 amino acids. The V end was cut by 3 bases, the J end by 1 base, with 10 bases between. CDR1 is MDHEN, CDR2 SYDVKM, per germline. The CDR3 nucleotides are TGTGCCAGCAGTTTTTCCCGGGAGTCCTACAATGAGCAGTTCTTC. It codes for CASSFSRESYNEQFF.

V and J are TRBV7-9 and TRBJ2-3; perhaps TRBD1 as D (5 bases). Germline V gene data show CDR1 as SEHNR and CDR2 as FQNEAQ (reference sequence). The V gene lost 6 bases and the J gene lost 0 bases, with 16 bases spanning the gap. The CDR3 runs 16 residues. CDR3 sequence: CASRSMGLPSTDTQYF. CDR3 nucleotides: TGTGCCAGCAGGTCAATGGGGCTACCAAGCACAGATACGCAGTATTTT. Complete variable domain (other parts from reference TRBV7-9 and TRBJ2-3): DTGVSQNPRHKITKRGQNVTFRCDPISEHNRLYWYRQTLGQGPEFLTYFQNEAQLEKSRLLSDRFSAERPKGSFSTLEIQRTEQGDSAMYLCASRSMGLPSTDTQYFGPGTRLTVL.

This chain uses TRBV11-2 with TRBJ1-2; no clear D gene. CDR3 size: 14 residues. Germline V lookup: CDR1 SGHAT, CDR2 FQNNGV. The V end lost 7 bases, the J end lost 4 bases, and 16 bases lay between the germline ends. Here the CDR3 reads CASTIPGSGYGYTF. CDR3 DNA: TGTGCCAGCACAATCCCGGGATCAGGCTATGGCTACACCTTC.

The chain links TRBV4-3 to TRBJ1-1; D possibly corresponds to TRBD1 (6 bases). The germline V gene has CDR1 LGHNA and CDR2 YSLEER. The ends were cut back, 0 bases at V and 6 bases at J, with 11 bases in the middle. This CDR3 is built from 14 residues. The CDR3 loop reads CASSQDNRQAEAFF. The DNA for the CDR3 is TGCGCCAGCAGCCAAGATAACCGACAGGCTGAAGCTTTCTTT.

The V call is TRBV5-4, the J call TRBJ2-2; 7 bases are shared with TRBD2. The V gene end was trimmed by 4 bases and the J gene end by 6 bases; junction bases not matched to a gene: 9. The CDR3 totals 15 residues. CDR1 and CDR2 (germline): SGHNT, YYREEE (reference sequence). CDR3 loop: CASSGRAGTPGELFF. DNA for the CDR3: TGTGCCAGCAGCGGGAGGGCAGGGACTCCCGGGGAGCTGTTTTTT.

This chain uses TRBV19 with TRBJ2-2; D possibly uses TRBD1 or TRBD2 (5 bases each). Germline V gives CDR1 LNHDA, CDR2 SQIVND (reference sequence). V lost 5 bases, J lost 7 bases, and 23 bases lay in between. The CDR3 is 17 residues long. CDR3 in amino acids: CASSDRDAPLPDGELFF. CDR3 DNA: TGTGCCAGTAGTGACCGGGACGCTCCTCTCCCGGACGGGGAGCTGTTTTTT.

The CDR3 coding sequence is TGTGCCAGTAGTATAGTAGCGACTAGCGGGAGCGATGAGCAGTTCTTC. This encodes CASSIVATSGSDEQFF. The chain carries TRBV19 and TRBJ2-1, with 12 nucleotides matching TRBD2. Germline-derived CDR1 and CDR2 are LNHDA and SQIVND (reference sequence). Unmatched junction bases numbered 6, after V lost 1 base and J lost 8 bases. The CDR3 sequence is 16 residues long.

This chain links TRBV27 with TRBJ1-4, with D unclear. The CDR3 totals 13 residues. With 2 bases removed from V and 6 bases from J, the gap between germline ends came to 7 bases. CDR1 and CDR2 from the germline V gene are MNHEY and SMNVEV (reference sequence). CDR3 nucleotides: TGTGCCAGCAGTTTAACGGGAGATGAAAAACTGTTTTTT. Residues: CASSLTGDEKLFF.

CDR3 sequence reads: CASSMSQETQYF. DNA for the CDR3: TGTGCCAGCAGCATGAGCCAAGAGACCCAGTACTTC. The chain joins TRBV7-9 to TRBJ2-5, with unresolved D. The CDR3 covers 12 residues. The V and J ends lost 5 bases and 1 base respectively, with 5 bases between them. CDR1 is SEHNR, CDR2 FQNEAQ, per germline (reference sequence).

The gene calls are TRBV13 and TRBJ2-1; TRBD2 matches at 10 bases. This CDR3 is built from 18 residues. The junction had 12 bases not matched to a gene; V was cut back by 5 bases and J by 2 bases. CDR1 PRHDT and CDR2 FYEKMQ come from the germline V gene (reference sequence). This CDR3 reads CASSNSGTSEIPYNEQFF. The CDR3 nucleotides are TGTGCCAGCAGCAATTCCGGGACTAGCGAAATCCCCTACAATGAGCAGTTCTTC.

The chain carries TRBV27 and TRBJ2-1, with 8 nucleotides matching TRBD1. The CDR3 is 16 residues long. V trimming: 5 bases; J trimming: 6 bases; junction bases outside the gene matches: 12. Looked up from germline, CDR1 is MNHEY and CDR2 is SMNVEV (reference sequence). The DNA for the CDR3 is TGTGCCAGCAGTCAGGGGTATCCAGGGGGCTCCAATGAGCAGTTCTTC. Protein sequence: CASSQGYPGGSNEQFF.